This T cell receptor beta chain was identified during a study of coeliac disease. At the level of the study: Coeliac patients had newly diagnosed active disease, refractory type I disease, or gluten-free diet control. High-resolution HLA typing was lacking; TRBV7-2 bias was queried instead. Study-level findings and limits: In active celiac disease, intraepithelial and lamina propria TRB and TRG repertoires were less clonal than controls.

Germline V gene lookup returns CDR1 SGHAT and CDR2 FQNNGV. The CDR3 sequence is 13 residues long. The V and J ends lost 4 bases and 0 bases respectively, with 7 bases between them. Concerning this clone itself: The antigen remains unidentified.

One frozen roughly 540,000-cell aliquot per fraction was sequenced. Libraries were prepared by immunoSEQ multiplex PCR; TCRdb keeps only in-frame clonotypes and omits some of them. This sample carries about 4,300 clones, about 63% of them seen once, and the ten largest clones take about 16%. The sequenced sample was intraepithelial lymphocytes from the gut. The chain recombines TRBV11-2 with TRBJ2-7, with unresolved D. The source of this sequence is a human donor with active celiac disease. The CDR3 DNA reads as TGTGCCAGCAGCTACTACTTCTCCTACGAGCAGTACTTC. Amino acid sequence: CASSYYFSYEQYF.